Included here is one T cell receptor (beta chain) sequence, with context. The antigen is not known. TCRdb used MiXCR to reprocess the RT-PCR reads, holding one entry per CDR3 protein. The sample lists some 500,000 distinct CDR3 sequences; over 10% were seen once. The entry originates in a study of response to subunit inactivated influenza vaccine. Points from the study as a whole: Authors suggested seasonal influenza vaccinations each recruit few new T cells.

In germline, CDR1 is MGHRA, CDR2 YSYEKL. The CDR3 contains 14 residues. The V end was cut by 4 bases, the J end by 5 bases, with 14 bases between. This clonotype originated in a man aged 45-60 years who received an inactivated influenza vaccine. The source material was PBMCs from blood, sampled 35 to 45 days after vaccination. The genes are TRBV4-1 and TRBJ2-5, with D uncertain. CDR3 protein: CASSLLDGVETQYF. Written as DNA, the CDR3 is TGCGCCAGCAGCCTCTTGGATGGGGTGGAGACCCAGTACTTC.